These T cell receptor beta chains were read from a single sample in a study of blood T cells in healthy people across ages. Each CDR3 protein gets one entry after TCRdb re-called the 5' RACE reads with MiXCR. The data show about 730,000 distinct CDR3 sequences, roughly 45% seen once. The sequenced sample was blood. These receptors were collected from a woman in her fifties or sixties in good health. CDR3s include the opening cysteine and the closing phenylalanine or tryptophan. D genes are given only for firm matches. Size is stated for part of the rows, as once, few or many counts, or as a class when the clone is expanded.

v_call: TRBV7-8
clone_size: few
j_call: TRBJ2-7
d_call: -
cdr3_nt: TGTGCCAGCAGCGGCCGGGACGAAATCTACGAGCAGTACTTC
cdr3_aa: CASSGRDEIYEQYF

v_call: TRBV12-3/TRBV12-4
clone_size: -
j_call: TRBJ2-7
d_call: -
cdr3_nt: TGTGCCAGCAGTAAACTAAGGGGGGCGGTCTACGAGCAGTACTTC
cdr3_aa: CASSKLRGAVYEQYF

v_call: TRBV18
clone_size: -
j_call: TRBJ2-1
d_call: -
cdr3_nt: TGTGCCAGCTCACCCGGGAACTACAATGAGCAGTTCTTC
cdr3_aa: CASSPGNYNEQFF

v_call: TRBV12-3/TRBV12-4
clone_size: -
j_call: TRBJ2-7
d_call: -
cdr3_nt: TGTGTCAGCAGTAGCTCCTACGAGCAGTACTTC
cdr3_aa: CVSSSSYEQYF

v_call: TRBV15
clone_size: -
j_call: TRBJ2-3
d_call: -
cdr3_nt: TGTGCCACCAGCAGAGATCGGGGGGCGGGGAATACGCAGTATTTT
cdr3_aa: CATSRDRGAGNTQYF

v_call: TRBV6-5
clone_size: -
j_call: TRBJ1-5
d_call: TRBD1
cdr3_nt: TGTGCCAGCAGTTTTCAGGGGGATCAGCCCCAGCATTTT
cdr3_aa: CASSFQGDQPQHF

v_call: TRBV3-1
clone_size: few
j_call: TRBJ2-1
d_call: TRBD2
cdr3_nt: TGTGCCAGCACCTCGACTAGCTTGGCGGACAATGAGCAGTTCTTC
cdr3_aa: CASTSTSLADNEQFF

v_call: TRBV6-2/TRBV6-3
clone_size: few
j_call: TRBJ2-7
d_call: -
cdr3_nt: TGTGCCAGCAGTTACCAGGGTTACTCCTACGAGCAGTACTTC
cdr3_aa: CASSYQGYSYEQYF

v_call: TRBV2
clone_size: few
j_call: TRBJ2-1
d_call: -
cdr3_nt: TGTGCCAGCACCCCCGAATACAATGAGCAGTTCTTC
cdr3_aa: CASTPEYNEQFF

v_call: TRBV7-9
clone_size: few
j_call: TRBJ1-2
d_call: -
cdr3_nt: TGTGCCAGCAGCTCAGAGGACAGAGGTAGCACCTTC
cdr3_aa: CASSSEDRGSTF

v_call: TRBV5-1
clone_size: -
j_call: TRBJ1-1
d_call: -
cdr3_nt: TGCGCCAGCAGCTCTGGGATAACGAACACTGAAGCTTTCTTT
cdr3_aa: CASSSGITNTEAFF